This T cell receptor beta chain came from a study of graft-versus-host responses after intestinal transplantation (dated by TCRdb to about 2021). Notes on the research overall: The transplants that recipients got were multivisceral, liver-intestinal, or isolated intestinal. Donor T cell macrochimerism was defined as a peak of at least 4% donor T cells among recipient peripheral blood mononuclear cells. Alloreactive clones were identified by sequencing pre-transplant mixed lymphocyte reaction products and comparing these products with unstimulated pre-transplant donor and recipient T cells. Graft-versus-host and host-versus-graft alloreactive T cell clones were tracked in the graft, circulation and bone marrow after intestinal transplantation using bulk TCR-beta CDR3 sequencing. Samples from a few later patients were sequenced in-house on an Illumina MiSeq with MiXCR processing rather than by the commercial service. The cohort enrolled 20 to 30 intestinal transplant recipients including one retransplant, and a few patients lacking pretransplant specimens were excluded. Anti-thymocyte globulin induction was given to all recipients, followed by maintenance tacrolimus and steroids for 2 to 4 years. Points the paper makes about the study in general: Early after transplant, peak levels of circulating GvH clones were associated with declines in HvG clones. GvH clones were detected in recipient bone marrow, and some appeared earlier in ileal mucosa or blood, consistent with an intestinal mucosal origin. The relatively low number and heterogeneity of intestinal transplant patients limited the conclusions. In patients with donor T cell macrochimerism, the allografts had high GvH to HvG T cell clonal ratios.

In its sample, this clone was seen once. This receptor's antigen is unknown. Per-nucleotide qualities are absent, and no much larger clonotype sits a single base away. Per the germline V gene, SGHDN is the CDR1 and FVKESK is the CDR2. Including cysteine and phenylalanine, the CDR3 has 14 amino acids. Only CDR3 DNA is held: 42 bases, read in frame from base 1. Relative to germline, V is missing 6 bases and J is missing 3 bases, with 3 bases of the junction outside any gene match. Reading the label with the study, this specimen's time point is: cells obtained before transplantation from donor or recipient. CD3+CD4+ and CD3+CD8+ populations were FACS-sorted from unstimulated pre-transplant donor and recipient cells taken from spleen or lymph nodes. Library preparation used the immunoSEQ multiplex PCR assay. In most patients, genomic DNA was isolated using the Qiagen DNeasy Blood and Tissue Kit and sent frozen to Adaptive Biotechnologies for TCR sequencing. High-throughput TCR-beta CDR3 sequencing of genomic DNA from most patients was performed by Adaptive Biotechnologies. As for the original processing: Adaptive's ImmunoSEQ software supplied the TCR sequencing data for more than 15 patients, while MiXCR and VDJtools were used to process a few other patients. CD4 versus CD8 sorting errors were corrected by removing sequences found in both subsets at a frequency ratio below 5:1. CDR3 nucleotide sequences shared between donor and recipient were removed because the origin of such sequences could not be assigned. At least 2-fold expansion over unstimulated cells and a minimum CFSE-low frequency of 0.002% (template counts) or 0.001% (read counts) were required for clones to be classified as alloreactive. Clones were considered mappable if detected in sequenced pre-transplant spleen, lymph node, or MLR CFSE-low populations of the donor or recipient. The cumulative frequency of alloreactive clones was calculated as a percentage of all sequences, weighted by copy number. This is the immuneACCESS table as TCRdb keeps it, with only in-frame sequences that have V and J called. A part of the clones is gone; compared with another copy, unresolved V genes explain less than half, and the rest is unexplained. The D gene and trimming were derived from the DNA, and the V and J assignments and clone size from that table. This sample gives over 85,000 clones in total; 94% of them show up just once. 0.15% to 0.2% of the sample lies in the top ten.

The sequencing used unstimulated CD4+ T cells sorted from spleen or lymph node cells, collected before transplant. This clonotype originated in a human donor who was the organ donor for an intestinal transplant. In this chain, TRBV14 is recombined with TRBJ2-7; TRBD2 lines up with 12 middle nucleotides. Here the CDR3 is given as CASSLGLAGYEQYF. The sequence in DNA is TGTGCCAGCAGTTTGGGACTAGCGGGCTACGAGCAGTACTTC.